One sample yielded the 8 T cell receptor beta chains listed below, sequenced in a study of PD-L1 blockade in urothelial cancer. Sequenced by immunoSEQ multiplex PCR; TCRdb stores in-frame clones only, minus some. The sample has about 120,000 clones, roughly 89% seen once. Specified time point: peripheral blood 6 weeks after treatment start. The sample was PBMCs, taken around atezolizumab (anti-PD-L1) treatment. Every receptor here comes from a man between 60 and 70 years old with urothelial cancer.

V gene TRBV5-1 combines with J gene TRBJ1-1; possibly TRBD1 for D (6 bases). CDR1 and CDR2 from the germline V gene are SGHRS and YFSETQ. Trimming removed 0 bases from V and 4 bases from J, with 10 bases in between. This CDR3 is 14 amino acids long. CDR3 amino acids: CASSLDGGPTEAFF. The CDR3 DNA reads as TGCGCCAGCAGCTTGGATGGGGGCCCCACTGAAGCTTTCTTT.

Comment on this clone: Its ends do not fully match the called genes, so a read error is possible. The gene calls are TRBV6-5 and TRBJ1-2, with D possibly being TRBD1 (6 bases). Germline V lookup: CDR1 MNHEY, CDR2 SVGAGI. This CDR3 region has 13 residues. The CDR3 DNA reads TGTGCCAGCAGACAGGGTTCGAGCTATGGCCACACCTTC. Translation: CASRQGSSYGHTF.

This chain uses TRBV5-6 with TRBJ2-5, with TRBD2 identical over 8 bases. CDR3 size: 15 residues. Germline CDR1 SGHDT, CDR2 YYEEEE. Trimming cost V 1 base and J 5 bases; bases outside gene matches: 7. In nucleotides, the CDR3 is TGTGCCAGCAGCTTGTGGGCGGGGGGAGCGGAGACCCAGTACTTC. It encodes CASSLWAGGAETQYF.

The gene calls are TRBV10-3 and TRBJ2-2, with TRBD2 as a possible D gene (5 bases). Germline V lookup: CDR1 ENHRY, CDR2 SYGVKD. Deletions cut 5 bases from V and 6 bases from J, with 13 bases between. This CDR3 is 14 amino acids long. The CDR3 region has the DNA TGTGCCATCAGTTCACGGGAATACGCCGGGGAGCTGTTTTTT. It specifies CAISSREYAGELFF.

The rearrangement links TRBV5-1 to TRBJ1-4; no clear D gene. The V gene lost 2 bases and the J gene lost 3 bases, with 8 bases spanning the gap. The CDR3 extends over 14 amino acids. Germline loops: CDR1 SGHRS, CDR2 YFSETQ. CDR3 nucleotides: TGCGCCAGCAGCTTCACACCTTCTAATGAAAAACTGTTTTTT. This gives the protein CASSFTPSNEKLFF.

This sequence joins TRBV2 and TRBJ2-7; tentatively, D is TRBD2 (5 bases). Trimming shortened V by 3 bases and J by 1 base, and 10 bases separated the two germline ends. This CDR3 has 14 amino acids. Germline V gene lookup returns CDR1 SNHLY and CDR2 FYNNEI. The CDR3 DNA sequence: TGTGCCAGCAGTGAGCACGGGAAGTCCTACGAGCAGTACTTC. It is translated as CASSEHGKSYEQYF.

V usage is TRBV4-1 and J usage is TRBJ2-1; 7 nucleotides line up with TRBD2. J was trimmed by 5 bases and V by 5 bases; bases with no gene match: 9. Germline CDR1 and CDR2: MGHRA and YSYEKL. This CDR3 comprises 15 residues. CDR3: CASSGRGGPNNEQFF. The DNA for the CDR3 is TGCGCCAGCAGCGGTAGGGGAGGGCCGAACAATGAGCAGTTCTTC.

This sequence joins TRBV7-3 and TRBJ2-2; TRBD1 aligns across 12 bases. Germline V gene data show CDR1 as SGHTA and CDR2 as FQGTGA. The CDR3 loop spans 17 amino acids. V lost 7 bases, J lost 8 bases, and 14 bases stayed unmatched. The CDR3 sequence: CASNIPGGQGASGELFF. The CDR3 DNA follows: TGTGCCAGCAACATCCCGGGGGGACAGGGGGCTTCGGGGGAGCTGTTTTTT. Together with reference TRBV7-3 and TRBJ2-2, the CDR3 gives the full variable domain: GAGVSQTPSNKVTEKGKYVELRCDPISGHTALYWYRQSLGQGPEFLIYFQGTGAADDSGLPNDRFFAVRPEGSVSTLKIQRTERGDSAVYLCASNIPGGQGASGELFFGEGSRLTVL.